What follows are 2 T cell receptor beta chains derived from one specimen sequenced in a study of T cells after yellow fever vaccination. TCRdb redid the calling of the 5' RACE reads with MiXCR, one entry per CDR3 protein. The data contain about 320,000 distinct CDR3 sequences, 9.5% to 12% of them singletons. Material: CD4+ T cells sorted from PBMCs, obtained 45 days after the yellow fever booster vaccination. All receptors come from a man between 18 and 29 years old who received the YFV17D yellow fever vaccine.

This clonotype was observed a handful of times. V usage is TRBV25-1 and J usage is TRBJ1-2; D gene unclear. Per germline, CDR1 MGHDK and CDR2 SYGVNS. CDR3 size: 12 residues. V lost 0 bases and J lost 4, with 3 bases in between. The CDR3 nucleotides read TGTGCCAGCAGTGAATATTCCTATGGCTACACCTTC. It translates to CASSEYSYGYTF.

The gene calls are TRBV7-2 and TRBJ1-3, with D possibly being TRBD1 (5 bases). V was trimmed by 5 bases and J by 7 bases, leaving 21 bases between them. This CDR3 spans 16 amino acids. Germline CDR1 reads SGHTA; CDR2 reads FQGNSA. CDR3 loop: CASSPNGGGNGNTIYF. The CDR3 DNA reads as TGTGCCAGCAGCCCAAACGGCGGGGGGAACGGGAACACCATATATTTT.